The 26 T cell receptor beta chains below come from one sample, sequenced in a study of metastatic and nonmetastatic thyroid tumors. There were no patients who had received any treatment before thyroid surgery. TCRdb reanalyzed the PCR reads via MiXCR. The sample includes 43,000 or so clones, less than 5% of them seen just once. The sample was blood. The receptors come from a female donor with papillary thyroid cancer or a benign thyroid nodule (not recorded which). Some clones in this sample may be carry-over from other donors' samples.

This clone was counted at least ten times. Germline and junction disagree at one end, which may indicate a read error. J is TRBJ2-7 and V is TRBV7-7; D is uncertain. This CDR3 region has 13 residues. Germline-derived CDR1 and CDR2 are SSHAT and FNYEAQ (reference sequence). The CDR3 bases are TGTGCTAGCAGCTCGACCAGAGGAAGGGAGCAGTACTTC. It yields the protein CASSSTRGREQYF. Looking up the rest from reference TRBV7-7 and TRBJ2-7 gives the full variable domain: GAGVSQSPRYKVTKRGQDVTLRCDPISSHATLYWYQQALGQGPEFLTYFNYEAQPDKSGLPSDRFSAERPEGSISTLTIQRTEQRDSAMYRCASSSTRGREQYFGPGTRLTVT.

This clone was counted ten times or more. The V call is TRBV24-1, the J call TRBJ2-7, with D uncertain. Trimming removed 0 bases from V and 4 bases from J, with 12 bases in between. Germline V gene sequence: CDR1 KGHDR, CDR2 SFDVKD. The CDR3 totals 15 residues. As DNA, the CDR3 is TGTGCCACCAGTGATTTGCTCCGACCGAAATACGAGCAGTACTTC. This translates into CATSDLLRPKYEQYF.

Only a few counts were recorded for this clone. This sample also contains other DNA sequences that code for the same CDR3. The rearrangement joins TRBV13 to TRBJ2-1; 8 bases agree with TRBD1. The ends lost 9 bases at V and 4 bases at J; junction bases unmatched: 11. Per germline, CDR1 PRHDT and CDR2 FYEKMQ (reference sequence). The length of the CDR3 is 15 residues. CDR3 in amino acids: CASSTTGTGYNEQFF. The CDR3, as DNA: TGTGCCAGTAGCACCACCGGGACAGGTTACAATGAGCAGTTCTTC.

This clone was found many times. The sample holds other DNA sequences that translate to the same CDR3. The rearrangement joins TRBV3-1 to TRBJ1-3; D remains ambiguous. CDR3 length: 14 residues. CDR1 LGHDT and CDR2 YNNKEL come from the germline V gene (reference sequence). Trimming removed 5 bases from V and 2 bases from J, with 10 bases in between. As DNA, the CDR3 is TGTGCCAGCAGCGCCCTGTATGCTGGAAACACCATATATTTT. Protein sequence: CASSALYAGNTIYF. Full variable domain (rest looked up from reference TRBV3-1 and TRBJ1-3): DTAVSQTPKYLVTQMGNDKSIKCEQNLGHDTMYWYKQDSKKFLKIMFSYNNKELIINETVPNRFSPKSPDKAHLNLHINSLELGDSAVYFCASSALYAGNTIYFGEGSWLTVV.

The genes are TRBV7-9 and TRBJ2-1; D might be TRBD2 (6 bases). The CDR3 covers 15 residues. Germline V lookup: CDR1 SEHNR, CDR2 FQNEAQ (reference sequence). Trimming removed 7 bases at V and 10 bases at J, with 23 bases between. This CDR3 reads CASNLGIGDSGEQFF. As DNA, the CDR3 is TGTGCCAGCAACTTGGGTATCGGGGACTCAGGGGAGCAGTTCTTC.

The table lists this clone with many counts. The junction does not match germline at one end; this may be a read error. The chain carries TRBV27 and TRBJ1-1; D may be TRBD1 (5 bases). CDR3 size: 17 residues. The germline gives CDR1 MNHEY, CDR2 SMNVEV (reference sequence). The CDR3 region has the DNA TGTGCCAGCAGTTTAATAGGGGAGACAGTGTCGGGCACTGGAGCTTTCTTT. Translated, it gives CASSLIGETVSGTGAFF.

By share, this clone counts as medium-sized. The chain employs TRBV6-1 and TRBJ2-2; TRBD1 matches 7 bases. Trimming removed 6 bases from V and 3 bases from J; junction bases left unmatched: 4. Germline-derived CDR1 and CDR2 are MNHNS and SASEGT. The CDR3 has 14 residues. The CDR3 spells CASRRDRDTGELFF. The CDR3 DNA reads TGTGCCAGCAGACGAGACAGGGACACCGGGGAGCTGTTTTTT.

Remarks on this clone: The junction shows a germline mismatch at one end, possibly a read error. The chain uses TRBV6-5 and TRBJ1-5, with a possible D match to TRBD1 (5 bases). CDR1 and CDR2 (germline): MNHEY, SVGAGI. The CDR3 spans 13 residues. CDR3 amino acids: CASNYRRGQHQHF. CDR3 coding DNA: TGTGCCAGCAATTACAGGAGAGGTCAGCACCAGCATTTT.

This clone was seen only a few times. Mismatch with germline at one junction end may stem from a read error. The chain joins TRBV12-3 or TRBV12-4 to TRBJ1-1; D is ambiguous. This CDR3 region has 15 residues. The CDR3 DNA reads TGTGCCAGCAGTCTTAGCTCATGGATGAACACTGAATCTTTCTTT. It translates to CASSLSSWMNTESFF.

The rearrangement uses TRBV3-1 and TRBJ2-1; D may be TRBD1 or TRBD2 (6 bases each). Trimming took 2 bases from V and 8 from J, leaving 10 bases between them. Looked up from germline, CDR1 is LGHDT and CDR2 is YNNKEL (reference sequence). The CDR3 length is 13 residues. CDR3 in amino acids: CASSQSGADEQFF. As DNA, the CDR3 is TGTGCCAGCAGCCAATCGGGGGCCGATGAGCAGTTCTTC.

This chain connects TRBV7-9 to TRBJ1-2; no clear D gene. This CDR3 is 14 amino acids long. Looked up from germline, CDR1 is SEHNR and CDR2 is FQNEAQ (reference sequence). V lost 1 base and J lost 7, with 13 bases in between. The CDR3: CASSLEAEAGGYTF. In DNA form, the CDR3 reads TGTGCCAGCAGCTTAGAGGCGGAGGCAGGTGGCTACACCTTC.

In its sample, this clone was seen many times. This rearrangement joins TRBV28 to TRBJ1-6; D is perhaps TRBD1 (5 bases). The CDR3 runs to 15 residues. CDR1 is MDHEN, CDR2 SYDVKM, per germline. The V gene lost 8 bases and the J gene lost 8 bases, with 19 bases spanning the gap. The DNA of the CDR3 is TGTGCCAGCTCGGGGGGGGGGGGTAGGGATTCACCCCTCCACTTT. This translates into CASSGGGGRDSPLHF.

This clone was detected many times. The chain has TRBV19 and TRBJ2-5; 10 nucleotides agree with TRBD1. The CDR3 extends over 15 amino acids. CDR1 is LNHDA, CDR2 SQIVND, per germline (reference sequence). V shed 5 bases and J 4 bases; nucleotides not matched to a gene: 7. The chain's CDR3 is CASSGHRDRGETQYF. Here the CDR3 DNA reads TGTGCCAGTAGTGGACACCGGGACAGGGGAGAGACCCAGTACTTC.

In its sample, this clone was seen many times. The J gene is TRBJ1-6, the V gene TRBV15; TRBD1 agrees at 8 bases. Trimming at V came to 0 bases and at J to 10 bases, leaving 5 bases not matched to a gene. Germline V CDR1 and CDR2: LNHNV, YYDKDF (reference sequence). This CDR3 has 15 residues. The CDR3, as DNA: TGTGCCACCAGCAGAGATCCGGACAGGGCCTCACCCCTCCACTTT. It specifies CATSRDPDRASPLHF.

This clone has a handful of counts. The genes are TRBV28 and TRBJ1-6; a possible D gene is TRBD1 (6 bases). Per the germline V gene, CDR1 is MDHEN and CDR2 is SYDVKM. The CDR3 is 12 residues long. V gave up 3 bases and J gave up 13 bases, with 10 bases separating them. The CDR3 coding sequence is TGTGCCAGCAGTTTGCAAAGGGGGCCCCTCCACTTT. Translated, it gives CASSLQRGPLHF.

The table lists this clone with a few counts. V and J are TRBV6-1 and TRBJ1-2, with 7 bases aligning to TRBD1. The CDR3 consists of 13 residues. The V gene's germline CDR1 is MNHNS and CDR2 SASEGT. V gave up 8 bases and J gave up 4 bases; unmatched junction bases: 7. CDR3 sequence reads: CASSTGSLYGYTF. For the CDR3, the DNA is TGTGCCAGCTCGACAGGGTCTCTCTATGGCTACACCTTC.

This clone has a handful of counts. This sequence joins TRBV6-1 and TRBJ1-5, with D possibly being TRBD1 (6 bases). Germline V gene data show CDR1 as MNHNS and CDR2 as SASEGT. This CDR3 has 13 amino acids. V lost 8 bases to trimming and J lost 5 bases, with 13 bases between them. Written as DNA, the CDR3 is TGTGCCAGCCACCACGGGGGCTATCAGCCCCAGCATTTT. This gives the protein CASHHGGYQPQHF.

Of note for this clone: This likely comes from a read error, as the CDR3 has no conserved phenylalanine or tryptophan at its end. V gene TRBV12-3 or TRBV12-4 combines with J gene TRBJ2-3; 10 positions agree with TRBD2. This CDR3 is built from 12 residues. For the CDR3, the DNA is TGTACCAGCAAGCGGGAGGGGGATACGCAGTATTGT. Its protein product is CTSKREGDTQYC.

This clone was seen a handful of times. CDR3 sequence: CASRGGGGNEQFF. CDR3 nucleotide sequence: TGTGCCAGCAGAGGCGGGGGGGGCAATGAGCAGTTCTTC. The chain joins TRBV6-1 to TRBJ2-1, with TRBD2 matching over 9 bases. Trimming cost V 6 bases and J 6 bases; bases outside gene matches: 3. This CDR3 contains 13 residues. Germline CDR1 reads MNHNS; CDR2 reads SASEGT.

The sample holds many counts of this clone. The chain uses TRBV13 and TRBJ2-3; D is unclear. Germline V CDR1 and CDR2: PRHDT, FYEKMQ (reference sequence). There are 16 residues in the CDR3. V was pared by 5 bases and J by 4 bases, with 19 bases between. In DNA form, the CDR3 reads TGTGCCAGCAGCCCCCAGGCCCCGGGTGGGGCAGATACGCAGTATTTT. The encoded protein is CASSPQAPGGADTQYF. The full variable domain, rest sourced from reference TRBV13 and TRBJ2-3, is AAGVIQSPRHLIKEKRETATLKCYPIPRHDTVYWYQQGPGQDPQFLISFYEKMQSDKGSIPDRFSAQQFSDYHSELNMSSLELGDSALYFCASSPQAPGGADTQYFGPGTRLTVL.

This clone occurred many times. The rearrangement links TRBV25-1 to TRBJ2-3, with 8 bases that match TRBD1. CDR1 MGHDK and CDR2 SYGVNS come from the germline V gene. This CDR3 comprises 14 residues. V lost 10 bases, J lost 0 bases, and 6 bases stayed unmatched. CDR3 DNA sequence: TGTGCCAACGGGACAGGACGAAGCACAGATACGCAGTATTTT. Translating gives CANGTGRSTDTQYF.

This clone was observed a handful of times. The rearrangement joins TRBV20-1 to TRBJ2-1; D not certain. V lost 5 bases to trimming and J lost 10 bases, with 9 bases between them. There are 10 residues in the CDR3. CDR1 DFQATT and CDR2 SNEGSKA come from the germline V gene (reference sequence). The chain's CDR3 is CSAGIGEQFF. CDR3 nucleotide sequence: TGCAGTGCTGGGATAGGGGAGCAGTTCTTC.

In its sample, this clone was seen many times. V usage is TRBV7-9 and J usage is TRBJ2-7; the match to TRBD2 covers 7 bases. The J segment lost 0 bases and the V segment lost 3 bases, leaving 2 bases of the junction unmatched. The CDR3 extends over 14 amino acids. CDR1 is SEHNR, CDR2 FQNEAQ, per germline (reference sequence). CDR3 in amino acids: CASSFSSGSYEQYF. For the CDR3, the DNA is TGTGCCAGCAGCTTTTCTAGCGGCTCCTACGAGCAGTACTTC.

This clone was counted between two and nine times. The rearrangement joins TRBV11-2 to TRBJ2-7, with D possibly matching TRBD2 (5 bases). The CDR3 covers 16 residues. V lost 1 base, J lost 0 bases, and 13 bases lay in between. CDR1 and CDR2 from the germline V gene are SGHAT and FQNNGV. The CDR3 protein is CASSLVLASLSYEQYF. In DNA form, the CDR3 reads TGTGCCAGCAGCTTAGTTTTAGCGTCACTCTCCTACGAGCAGTACTTC.

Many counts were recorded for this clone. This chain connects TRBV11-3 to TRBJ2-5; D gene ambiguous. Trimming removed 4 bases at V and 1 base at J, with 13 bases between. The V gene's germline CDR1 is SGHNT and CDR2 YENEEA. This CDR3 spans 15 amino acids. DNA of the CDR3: TGTGCCAGCAGCTGGCGGCCTCAATTCCAAGAGACCCAGTACTTC. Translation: CASSWRPQFQETQYF.

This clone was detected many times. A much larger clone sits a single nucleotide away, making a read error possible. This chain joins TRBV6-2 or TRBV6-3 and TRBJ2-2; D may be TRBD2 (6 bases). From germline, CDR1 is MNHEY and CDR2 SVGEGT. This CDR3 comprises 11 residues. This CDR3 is CASSYSGGLFF. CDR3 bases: TGTGCCAGCAGTTACTCCGGGGGGCTGTTTTTT.